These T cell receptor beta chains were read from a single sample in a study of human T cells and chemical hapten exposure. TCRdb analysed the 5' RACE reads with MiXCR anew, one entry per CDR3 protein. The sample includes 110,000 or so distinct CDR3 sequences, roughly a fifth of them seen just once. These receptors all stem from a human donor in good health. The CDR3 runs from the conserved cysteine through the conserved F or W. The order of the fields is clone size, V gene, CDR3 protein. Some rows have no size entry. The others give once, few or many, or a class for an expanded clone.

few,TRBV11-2,CASSPLRGSTDTQYF
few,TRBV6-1,CASSEVGYRSPLHF
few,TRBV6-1,CASSVQGAHNQPQHF
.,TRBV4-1,CASNSGAGAAITDTQYF
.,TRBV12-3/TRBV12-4,CASSPSTSGIGSGYNEQFF
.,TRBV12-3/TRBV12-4,CASSRGLAGGPRSEQYF
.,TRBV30,CAQMNTEAFF
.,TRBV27,CASSFSGAYNQPQHF
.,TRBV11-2,CASSLAGGGLGETQYF
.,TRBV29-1,CSVGLLADYTDTQYF
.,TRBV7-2,CASSLGGSSGAGKFF
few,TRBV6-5,CASRIDRYTGNTIYF
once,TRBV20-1,CSARDMTGIEAFF
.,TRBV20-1,CSARVPPDTQYF